Described below is a single T cell receptor (beta chain) sequence and its context. Its specificity is not known. The record originates from a study of vaccination effects on CD4 cells after COVID-19. Sequencing used immunoSEQ multiplex PCR; TCRdb keeps in-frame clones, though not all of them. The top ten clones hold about 4.7% of a sample with about 70,000 clones, under 85% of them seen once. The germline gives CDR1 MNHEY, CDR2 SVGAGI. V dropped 0 bases and J dropped 3; count of bases not matched to a gene: 1. The CDR3 length is 15 residues. Viral peptide pools were used in the ViraFEST assay to expand antigen-specific CD4+ T cells, and sequencing came afterward. Upon completion of more than 9 days in culture, CD4+ T cells were isolated. This individual contracted SARS-CoV-2 between March and December 2020, as verified by PCR.

Sequenced here: CD4+ T cells from PBMCs cultured with HIV peptides, sampled before COVID-19 vaccination. Subset here: HIV-1 Nef peptide pool negative control/reference culture. The TCR was taken from a human donor who had a prior SARS-CoV-2 infection. V gene TRBV6-5 combines with J gene TRBJ2-7, with 11 nucleotides matching TRBD1. The CDR3 loop reads CASSYSGTGGYEQYF. CDR3 nucleotides: TGTGCCAGCAGTTACTCGGGGACAGGGGGCTACGAGCAGTACTTC.